These T cell receptor beta chains were read from a single sample in a study of T cells of healthy individuals. TCRdb analysed the 5' RACE reads with MiXCR anew, one entry per CDR3 protein. The data hold tens of thousands of distinct CDR3 sequences, with 15% to 20% observed a single time. These receptors came from a human donor in good health. Each CDR3 is given with its conserved first and last residue. The D gene is left open where the match is weak. Clone size, where shown, is once, few, many, or a class for clones that have expanded.

v_gene: TRBV6-1; d_gene: .; j_gene: TRBJ2-7; abundance: many; CDR3nt: TGTGCCAGCAGTGAAGACGGCGGGACTCCCTACGAGCAGTACTTC; CDR3aa: CASSEDGGTPYEQYF
v_gene: TRBV10-2; d_gene: .; j_gene: TRBJ1-4; abundance: .; CDR3nt: TGCGCCAGCAGTGAGTCGCGGGGGCCTAATGAAAAACTGTTTTTT; CDR3aa: CASSESRGPNEKLFF
v_gene: TRBV29-1; d_gene: TRBD1; j_gene: TRBJ2-3; abundance: many; CDR3nt: TGCAGCGTTGAGACAGGGGATACGCAGTATTTT; CDR3aa: CSVETGDTQYF
v_gene: TRBV27; d_gene: .; j_gene: TRBJ1-5; abundance: .; CDR3nt: TGTGCCAGCAGTTTGAACAGCGGGGGGGGTAGCAATCAGCCCCAGCATTTT; CDR3aa: CASSLNSGGGSNQPQHF
v_gene: TRBV4-1; d_gene: .; j_gene: TRBJ1-1; abundance: few; CDR3nt: TGCGCCAGCAGCCAGCTGTCCCTGTGGAACACTGAAGCTTTCTTT; CDR3aa: CASSQLSLWNTEAFF
v_gene: TRBV7-2; d_gene: .; j_gene: TRBJ2-1; abundance: .; CDR3nt: TGTGCCAGCAGCTTGGCCCTCGCGGGGATCCCAAATGAGCAGTTCTTC; CDR3aa: CASSLALAGIPNEQFF
v_gene: TRBV6-5; d_gene: .; j_gene: TRBJ2-1; abundance: .; CDR3nt: TGTGCCACGGGCCCGGGACTGATGTACAGTGAGCAGTTCTTC; CDR3aa: CATGPGLMYSEQFF
v_gene: TRBV29-1; d_gene: .; j_gene: TRBJ2-2; abundance: many; CDR3nt: TGCAGCGGGATCAAGACTAACACCGGGGAGCTGTTTTTT; CDR3aa: CSGIKTNTGELFF
v_gene: TRBV12-3/TRBV12-4; d_gene: .; j_gene: TRBJ2-6; abundance: many; CDR3nt: TGTGCCAGCAGCCCTTCCTCTGGGGCCAACGTCCTGACTTTC; CDR3aa: CASSPSSGANVLTF
v_gene: TRBV20-1; d_gene: .; j_gene: TRBJ2-1; abundance: .; CDR3nt: TGCAGTGCTAGAGTATTAGCGAGGAGCTCCTACAATGAGCAGTTCTTC; CDR3aa: CSARVLARSSYNEQFF
v_gene: TRBV10-3; d_gene: TRBD2; j_gene: TRBJ2-3; abundance: many; CDR3nt: TGTGCAATCGCAGGCGGGAGGTCGACAGATACGCAGTATTTT; CDR3aa: CAIAGGRSTDTQYF
v_gene: TRBV28; d_gene: TRBD2; j_gene: TRBJ2-1; abundance: many; CDR3nt: TGTGCCAGCAGTCTCCACCCCTCCGGGGGGAAAGAGCAGTTCTTC; CDR3aa: CASSLHPSGGKEQFF
v_gene: TRBV20-1; d_gene: .; j_gene: TRBJ2-3; abundance: many; CDR3nt: TGCAGTGCTAGAGTAATAAGCGGAAGCACAGATACGCAGTATTTT; CDR3aa: CSARVISGSTDTQYF